This T cell receptor beta chain was retrieved from a study of T-cell reconstitution after alpha-beta-depleted transplantation in children. Study-level findings and limits: Surviving recipient cells, namely T cells and thymic progenitors, were the source of high day-60 TCRbeta diversity in some patients.

In regard to this clonotype: What it recognizes is unknown.

The CDR3 has 14 residues. Trimming left V 4 bases short and J 1 base short, with 11 bases between. Germline CDR1 and CDR2: SGHRS and YFSETQ. Researchers prepared the TCRbeta library using unique molecular identifiers, the study reports. TCRdb re-called the PCR reads through MiXCR, storing one row per CDR3 protein. The sample lists approximately 500,000 distinct CDR3 sequences, 25% to 30% occurring once. The sample was PBMCs, taken before TCRalphabeta/CD19-depleted stem cell transplant. This sequence joins TRBV5-1 and TRBJ2-5; D possibly corresponds to TRBD2 (6 bases). The source is a boy younger than two with Wiskott-Aldrich syndrome, due to receive a stem cell transplant. CDR3 sequence (DNA): TGCGCCAGCAGCGGAGCGGGTTCCCAAGAGACCCAGTACTTC. Translating it yields CASSGAGSQETQYF.